What follows are 28 T cell receptor beta chains derived from one specimen sequenced in a study of shared clonotypes between healthy human individuals. Naivety among CD8 cells was defined by CD45RO negativity and positive CCR7 selection, thereby excluding terminally differentiated effector memory CD45RA+ cells. TCRdb keeps only in-frame clones here, not all; method: immunoSEQ multiplex PCR. The sample includes roughly 2.1 million clones, approximately 94% of them seen just once. Sequencing used naive CD8+ T cells from PBMCs. These receptors all come from a young man in good health. Some clones in this sample may be carry-over from other donors' samples.

The genes are TRBV28 and TRBJ2-4; 9 positions match TRBD1. The trim removed 6 bases at V and 3 bases at J, leaving 3 bases unmatched. Germline V gene data show CDR1 as MDHEN and CDR2 as SYDVKM. The CDR3 is made up of 14 amino acids. The CDR3 bases are TGTGCCAGCAGGGCGACAGGGGGCAAAAACATTCAGTACTTC. It specifies CASRATGGKNIQYF.

The gene calls are TRBV6-1 and TRBJ1-4, with 7 bases that match TRBD1. V shed 8 bases, J shed 3 bases, and the junction held 3 bases outside the gene matches. CDR1 is MNHNS and CDR2 is SASEGT in the germline V gene. CDR3 length: 13 residues. The CDR3 DNA reads as TGTGCCAGCCAGACAGGGCCTAATGAAAAACTGTTTTTT. It is translated as CASQTGPNEKLFF.

V and J are TRBV21-1 and TRBJ1-3; TRBD1, as called in the table, went unchecked against the DNA. TRBV21-1 is a documented pseudogene. The CDR3 has 16 residues. The CDR3 coding sequence is TGTGCCAGCAGCAAAGGGTCGACAGGGGATTGGAACACCATATATTTT. Translated: CASSKGSTGDWNTIYF.

The rearrangement links TRBV7-2 to TRBJ2-7; D not resolved. Trimming cost V 3 bases and J 4 bases, with 16 bases left between them. Germline values: CDR1 SGHTA, CDR2 FQGNSA. This CDR3 is 15 amino acids long. The chain's CDR3 is CASSLRTDGSYEQYF. The CDR3 DNA is TGTGCCAGCAGCTTGAGGACGGACGGATCGTACGAGCAGTACTTC.

The rearrangement uses TRBV6-1 and TRBJ2-7, with a tentative D call TRBD2 (5 bases). With 3 bases removed from V and 3 bases from J, the gap between germline ends came to 15 bases. CDR3 length: 15 residues. In germline, CDR1 is MNHNS, CDR2 SASEGT. The CDR3, as DNA: TGTGCCAGCAGTGAGAATTCACTAGGTGTCTACGAGCAGTACTTC. Translating it yields CASSENSLGVYEQYF.

The chain employs TRBV9 and TRBJ1-2, with D possibly TRBD1 on 5 matching bases. CDR1 is SGDLS and CDR2 is YYNGEE in the germline V gene. The V gene lost 4 bases and the J gene lost 0 bases, with 19 bases spanning the gap. The CDR3 extends over 17 amino acids. CDR3: CASSLGPGHTPNYGYTF. Here the CDR3 DNA reads TGTGCCAGCAGCCTAGGGCCAGGGCACACTCCTAACTATGGCTACACCTTC.

In DNA form, the CDR3 reads TGTGCCAGCAGCCCGGGACAGATTAATGAAAAACTGTTTTTT. This sequence encodes CASSPGQINEKLFF. The chain couples TRBV5-6 to TRBJ1-4; 7 nucleotides agree with TRBD1. Germline trimming cut 4 bases from V and 4 bases from J; bases unmatched to any gene: 4. The CDR3 is 14 residues long. Germline V gene lookup returns CDR1 SGHDT and CDR2 YYEEEE.

The chain uses TRBV15 and TRBJ2-3; TRBD2 aligns across 11 bases. The trim removed 1 base at V and 2 bases at J, leaving 14 bases unmatched. Germline CDR1 reads LNHNV; CDR2 reads YYDKDF (reference sequence). CDR3 length equals 20 residues. In DNA, the CDR3 is TGTGCCACCAGCAGAGCCCTGACAGGCACTAGCGGGAGAAACACAGATACGCAGTATTTT. Its translation: CATSRALTGTSGRNTDTQYF.

The chain has TRBV6-5 and TRBJ2-5, with D perhaps assigned TRBD1 or TRBD2 (6 bases each). Germline V gene sequence: CDR1 MNHEY, CDR2 SVGAGI. Trimming shortened V by 6 bases and J by 5 bases, and 16 bases separated the two germline ends. This CDR3 contains 14 residues. The DNA of the CDR3 is TGTGCCAGCAGCCCGGAGGGGGTGGGGGAGACCCAGTACTTC. Its translation: CASSPEGVGETQYF.

Points on this clone: The sample has other DNA sequences that encode this CDR3 too. V usage is TRBV29-1 and J usage is TRBJ2-5, with D unresolved. The DNA end is more similar to TRBJ2-7, so the J call may be wrong. The length of the CDR3 is 12 residues. Germline V CDR1 and CDR2: SQVTM, ANQGSEA. CDR3 nucleotides: TGCAGCGTTGTCGGGCTCTCCTACGAGCAGTACTTC. Translated, it gives CSVVGLSYEQYF.

This sequence joins TRBV7-9 and TRBJ2-3; D remains ambiguous. This CDR3 spans 15 amino acids. Trimming removed 5 bases at V and 5 bases at J, with 17 bases between. Germline assignment: CDR1 SEHNR and CDR2 FQNEAQ (reference sequence). CDR3 sequence (DNA): TGTGCCAGCAGCGACCGGTTCGCTGGCAAAGATACGCAGTATTTT. Encoded protein: CASSDRFAGKDTQYF.

The J gene is TRBJ1-5, the V gene TRBV19; the D gene is possibly TRBD1 (5 bases). CDR3 length equals 16 residues. Germline CDR1 and CDR2: LNHDA and SQIVND (reference sequence). With 3 bases removed from V and 3 bases from J, the gap between germline ends came to 15 bases. The CDR3: CASSMVDGAVNQPQHF. The CDR3 coding sequence is TGTGCCAGTAGTATGGTTGATGGGGCCGTCAATCAGCCCCAGCATTTT.

The V call is TRBV27, the J call TRBJ1-5, with D possibly TRBD1 on 6 matching bases. The CDR3 consists of 14 residues. In germline, CDR1 is MNHEY, CDR2 SMNVEV (reference sequence). Trimming left V 6 bases short and J 2 bases short, with 11 bases between. CDR3 in amino acids: CASRYRAGNQPQHF. The CDR3 DNA sequence: TGTGCCAGCAGATACAGGGCCGGCAATCAGCCCCAGCATTTT.

The V and J genes are TRBV11-2 and TRBJ2-7, with 7 nucleotides matching TRBD2. CDR1 and CDR2 (germline): SGHAT, FQNNGV. The J segment lost 3 bases and the V segment lost 5 bases, leaving 4 bases of the junction unmatched. The CDR3 consists of 13 residues. The CDR3 region is CASSPGLDYEQYF. DNA for the CDR3: TGTGCCAGCAGCCCAGGACTAGACTACGAGCAGTACTTC.

Regarding this clone: Different DNA sequences within this sample yield the same CDR3. The genes are TRBV7-9 and TRBJ2-7, with 9 bases fitting TRBD1. CDR1 and CDR2 (germline): SEHNR, FQNEAQ (reference sequence). The CDR3 length is 15 residues. V shed 3 bases, J shed 3 bases, and the junction held 6 bases outside the gene matches. CDR3 DNA: TGTGCCAGCAGCTTTCCGGGACAGGGTCTCTACGAGCAGTACTTC. This gives the protein CASSFPGQGLYEQYF.

V gene TRBV27 combines with J gene TRBJ2-7, with a weak D call TRBD2 (7 bases). The CDR3 contains 17 residues. CDR1 is MNHEY and CDR2 is SMNVEV in the germline V gene (reference sequence). V lost 1 base and J lost 0, with 16 bases in between. CDR3 in DNA: TGTGCCAGCAGTTTATACCCGGGGGGCCTAGGCTCCTACGAGCAGTACTTC. Its protein is CASSLYPGGLGSYEQYF.

On this clone itself: The same CDR3 also results from other DNA sequences found in this sample. CDR3 coding DNA: TGTGCCAGCAGCCCACGGACGGTGAACACTGAAGCTTTCTTT. It encodes CASSPRTVNTEAFF. V usage is TRBV9 and J usage is TRBJ1-1; D unresolved. The V gene lost 4 bases and the J gene lost 0 bases, with 10 bases spanning the gap. Germline V CDR1 and CDR2: SGDLS, YYNGEE. The CDR3 consists of 14 residues. Full variable domain (remainder filled in from reference TRBV9 and TRBJ1-1): DSGVTQTPKHLITATGQRVTLRCSPRSGDLSVYWYQQSLDQGLQFLIQYYNGEERAKGNILERFSAQQFPDLHSELNLSSLELGDSALYFCASSPRTVNTEAFFGQGTRLTVV.

The chain has TRBV27 and TRBJ1-2, with 8 bases aligning to TRBD1. Germline V CDR1 and CDR2: MNHEY, SMNVEV (reference sequence). This CDR3 is built from 13 residues. With V trimmed by 5 bases and J by 7 bases, 6 bases remained unmatched. CDR3 protein: CASSPDRVGGYTF. CDR3 sequence (DNA): TGTGCCAGCAGTCCGGACAGGGTGGGTGGCTACACCTTC.

The chain recombines TRBV27 with TRBJ2-2; TRBD1 might be the D (5 bases). The CDR3 is made up of 13 amino acids. Trimming shortened V by 5 bases and J by 7 bases, and 11 bases separated the two germline ends. Per germline, CDR1 MNHEY and CDR2 SMNVEV (reference sequence). The CDR3 DNA sequence: TGTGCCAGCAGTAGGGCAGGGATCGGGGAGCTGTTTTTT. Its translation: CASSRAGIGELFF.

The rearrangement joins TRBV10-3 to TRBJ2-3; D not certain. The CDR3 totals 14 residues. CDR1 is ENHRY and CDR2 is SYGVKD in the germline V gene. Trimming removed 2 bases at V and 3 bases at J, with 9 bases between. CDR3 sequence reads: CAISELPRTDTQYF. The CDR3 DNA sequence: TGTGCCATCAGTGAGCTACCGCGGACAGATACGCAGTATTTT.

The chain links TRBV7-6 to TRBJ2-5, with 7 bases lining up with TRBD2. Germline V gene data show CDR1 as SGHVS and CDR2 as FNYEAQ. After removal of 1 base from V and 3 bases from J, the junction contained 2 bases not matched to a gene. The CDR3 length is 14 residues. CDR3 amino acids: CASSLVAGEETQYF. In DNA, the CDR3 is TGTGCCAGCAGCTTAGTGGCGGGAGAAGAGACCCAGTACTTC.

The gene calls are TRBV6-5 and TRBJ2-7; D unclear. V lost 11 bases to trimming and J lost 0 bases, with 20 bases between them. The germline V gene has CDR1 MNHEY and CDR2 SVGAGI. The CDR3 length is 15 residues. The CDR3 nucleotides read TGTGCCCGCGGCAGGTGTACAAGCCGCTCCTACGAGCAGTACTTC. It translates to CARGRCTSRSYEQYF.

This chain links TRBV29-1 with TRBJ1-1; D remains unclear. The CDR3 is 13 residues long. Trimming took off 5 bases at V and 2 bases at J, with 12 bases between the two ends. Germline loops: CDR1 SQVTM, CDR2 ANQGSEA. Written as DNA, the CDR3 is TGCAGCGTTCCCCGGACGGAAAACACTGAAGCTTTCTTT. It translates to CSVPRTENTEAFF.

This clone was seen just once. The rearrangement uses TRBV7-3 and TRBJ2-1, with 8 bases fitting TRBD2. The CDR3 is made up of 16 amino acids. Germline assignment: CDR1 SGHTA and CDR2 FQGTGA. V dropped 4 bases and J dropped 6; count of bases not matched to a gene: 11. CDR3 protein: CASSSEVVAGTNEQFF. CDR3 bases: TGTGCCAGCAGCTCAGAGGTGGTAGCGGGAACCAATGAGCAGTTCTTC.

The chain uses TRBV7-9 and TRBJ2-5; 7 bases are shared with TRBD1. V gave up 0 bases and J gave up 3 bases; unmatched junction bases: 4. CDR1 and CDR2 (germline): SEHNR, FQNEAQ (reference sequence). The CDR3 contains 15 residues. The chain's CDR3 is CASSLAPDRKETQYF. DNA for the CDR3: TGTGCCAGCAGCTTAGCGCCGGACAGGAAAGAGACCCAGTACTTC.

CDR3 in DNA: TGTGCCAGCAGTTTGACAGGGAGGGTCGAGCAGTACTTC. The encoded protein is CASSLTGRVEQYF. J is TRBJ2-7 and V is TRBV6-5; D is perhaps TRBD1 or TRBD2 (7 bases each). The CDR3 contains 13 residues. The ends were cut back, 4 bases at V and 6 bases at J, with 13 bases in the middle. CDR1 is MNHEY, CDR2 SVGAGI, per germline.

The V and J genes are TRBV27 and TRBJ1-5; perhaps TRBD1 as D (5 bases). Per the germline V gene, CDR1 is MNHEY and CDR2 is SMNVEV (reference sequence). The CDR3 consists of 17 residues. Deletions cut 0 bases from V and 1 base from J, with 13 bases between. This CDR3 is CASSLSGQGLSNQPQHF. The CDR3 DNA follows: TGTGCCAGCAGTTTATCTGGCCAGGGACTAAGCAATCAGCCCCAGCATTTT.

Concerning this clone: Other DNA sequences in the same sample also yield this CDR3. The chain couples TRBV28 to TRBJ2-2, with D unresolved. This CDR3 is built from 12 residues. The germline V and J ends were trimmed by 2 bases and 6 bases, with 4 bases remaining between them. Germline V CDR1 and CDR2: MDHEN, SYDVKM. CDR3 sequence (DNA): TGTGCCAGCAGTTTAAGGGCCGGGGAGCTGTTTTTT. Protein sequence: CASSLRAGELFF.